Reported below is one TCR beta chain. The germline CDR1 and CDR2 sequences are SNHLY and FYNNEI. This CDR3 is 13 amino acids long. V lost 5 bases and J lost 7, with 11 bases in between. The data were produced by immunoSEQ multiplex PCR, yet TCRdb's version contains in-frame clones alone and is incomplete. The sample lists a few hundred thousand clones, roughly 88% occurring once. These data come from a study of blood T cell repertoires in COVID-19. The chain couples TRBV2 to TRBJ1-4, with D possibly TRBD1 on 5 matching bases. The material sequenced was peripheral blood. The source is a woman aged 45-60 years with acute or convalescent COVID-19. CDR3 in DNA: TGTGCCAGCAGTTCATTGGGGGGTGAAAAACTGTTTTTT. Protein product: CASSSLGGEKLFF.